These 31 T cell receptor beta chains were all obtained from the same sample, sequenced in a study of blood T cell repertoires in COVID-19. Assay used: immunoSEQ multiplex PCR; TCRdb lists only in-frame clones, some missing. The table records about 60,000 clones, about 78% of them present only once. The sample comprised peripheral blood. These TCRs come from a man in his fifties or sixties with active or convalescent COVID-19.

The V gene is TRBV7-8, the J gene TRBJ1-2, with D possibly being TRBD1 (5 bases). V lost 6 bases to trimming and J lost 4 bases, with 15 bases between them. The CDR3 covers 14 residues. Germline CDR1 and CDR2: SGHVS and FQNEAQ. The DNA of the CDR3 is TGTGCCAGCAGTCCGCAGACAGCCGCCTATGGCTACACCTTC. Protein product: CASSPQTAAYGYTF.

This clone counts as medium-sized (0.01 to 0.1%). The rearrangement uses TRBV19 and TRBJ1-1; D possibly corresponds to TRBD1 (5 bases). The CDR3 loop spans 13 amino acids. CDR1 is LNHDA and CDR2 is SQIVND in the germline V gene (reference sequence). Trimming stripped 9 bases from V and 10 bases from J, with 21 bases between. CDR3 bases: TGTGCCAGCCATGGGGGGGTGGGGGGGGGAGCTTTCTTT. Amino acid sequence: CASHGGVGGGAFF.

The rearrangement links TRBV3-1 (or the pseudogene TRBV3-2) to TRBJ2-7; D unresolved. CDR3 length: 14 residues. V lost 3 bases, J lost 0 bases, and 9 bases lay in between. Germline loops: CDR1 LGHDT, CDR2 YNNKEL (reference sequence). CDR3 bases: TGTGCCAGCAGCCAGCAACTGAGCTCCTACGAGCAGTACTTC. This translates into CASSQQLSSYEQYF.

The genes are TRBV6-1 and TRBJ2-1; TRBD2 matches 13 bases. V dropped 1 base and J dropped 6; count of bases not matched to a gene: 9. Germline lookup yields CDR1 MNHNS and CDR2 SASEGT. The CDR3 is 18 residues long. In DNA, the CDR3 is TGTGCCAGCAGTGAAGAACTAGCGGGAGGGGGCTTTAGCAATGAGCAGTTCTTC. Encoded protein: CASSEELAGGGFSNEQFF.

V gene TRBV5-1 combines with J gene TRBJ1-2, with a weak D call TRBD1 (5 bases). V gave up 1 base and J gave up 4 bases, with 11 bases separating them. Germline CDR1 is SGHRS and CDR2 is YFSETQ. This CDR3 is 14 amino acids long. In DNA form, the CDR3 reads TGCGCCAGCAGCTTGACGGGGGAGAGCTATGGCTACACCTTC. Translating gives CASSLTGESYGYTF.

This chain connects TRBV5-4 to TRBJ2-5; possible D gene TRBD2, 5 bases. The CDR3 is 12 amino acids. Germline V gene sequence: CDR1 SGHNT, CDR2 YYREEE (reference sequence). The V end was cut by 4 bases, the J end by 1 base, with 5 bases between. The CDR3 DNA follows: TGTGCCAGCAGCGGGAGCCAAGAGACCCAGTACTTC. It codes for CASSGSQETQYF.

This chain connects TRBV6-5 to TRBJ2-7; 7 bases are shared with TRBD1. The V segment lost 6 bases and the J segment 3 bases; nucleotides outside the gene matches: 11. The CDR3 totals 15 residues. Germline lookup yields CDR1 MNHEY and CDR2 SVGAGI. In DNA form, the CDR3 reads TGTGCCAGCAGACGAGGGGGCACTGGAGACTACGAGCAGTACTTC. This codes for CASRRGGTGDYEQYF.

This chain joins TRBV6-1 and TRBJ1-2; D gene ambiguous. Between the trimmed V and J ends, which lost 2 bases and 5 bases, there was a span of 9 bases. Germline V gives CDR1 MNHNS, CDR2 SASEGT. The CDR3 is 13 residues long. In DNA form, the CDR3 reads TGTGCCAGCAGTGAAAATAGCGTTTATGGCTACACCTTC. Translation: CASSENSVYGYTF.

This rearrangement joins TRBV10-3 to TRBJ1-2; D is undetermined. Germline V gene lookup returns CDR1 ENHRY and CDR2 SYGVKD. The CDR3 runs 16 residues. The V end lost 6 bases, the J end lost 7 bases, and 24 bases lay between the germline ends. The chain's CDR3 is CAIRGLIGQGRAGYTF. Here the CDR3 DNA reads TGTGCCATCAGGGGCCTCATCGGTCAAGGGAGGGCTGGCTACACCTTC.

The chain combines TRBV3-1 (or the pseudogene TRBV3-2) with TRBJ2-5, with D possibly being TRBD2 (5 bases). This CDR3 is built from 14 residues. V was trimmed by 5 bases and J by 7 bases, leaving 17 bases between them. Per the germline V gene, CDR1 is LGHDT and CDR2 is YNNKEL (reference sequence). CDR3 DNA: TGTGCCAGCAGCTCGACTACCGCTCCGGCGACCCAGTACTTC. It codes for CASSSTTAPATQYF.

The chain combines TRBV4-2 with TRBJ2-1; 9 nucleotides agree with TRBD1. The V segment lost 0 bases and the J segment 6 bases; nucleotides outside the gene matches: 6. The germline V gene encodes CDR1 LGHNA and CDR2 YNFKEQ. The CDR3 extends over 16 amino acids. DNA of the CDR3: TGTGCCAGCAGCCAAGACCCCGGGACAGGGAGCAATGAGCAGTTCTTC. Translated, it gives CASSQDPGTGSNEQFF.

V gene TRBV11-2 combines with J gene TRBJ2-2; 8 bases map to TRBD1. With V trimmed by 5 bases and J by 6 bases, 8 bases remained unmatched. Germline CDR1 SGHAT, CDR2 FQNNGV. The CDR3 is 15 residues long. CDR3 amino acids: CASSAQGARAGELFF. The DNA for the CDR3 is TGTGCCAGCAGCGCCCAGGGGGCGCGGGCCGGGGAGCTGTTTTTT.

The chain recombines TRBV3-1 (or the pseudogene TRBV3-2) with TRBJ2-7, with TRBD1 matching 10 bases. The CDR3 has 14 residues. Trimming took 4 bases from V and 2 from J; bases not matched to a gene: 2. Germline V lookup: CDR1 LGHDT, CDR2 YNNKEL (reference sequence). CDR3 sequence reads: CASSPGTGAYEQYF. CDR3 nucleotides: TGTGCCAGCAGCCCCGGGACAGGGGCCTACGAGCAGTACTTC.

This chain links TRBV3-1 (or the pseudogene TRBV3-2) with TRBJ2-1, with 11 bases fitting TRBD2. Germline V gene data show CDR1 as LGHDT and CDR2 as YNNKEL (reference sequence). This CDR3 is built from 16 residues. V lost 4 bases, J lost 8 bases, and 10 bases stayed unmatched. The CDR3 sequence is CASSPDVAGGIDEQFF. Here the CDR3 DNA reads TGTGCCAGCAGCCCAGACGTAGCGGGGGGGATCGATGAGCAGTTCTTC.

The chain joins TRBV4-2 to TRBJ2-1, with D possibly being TRBD1 (6 bases). The CDR3 covers 16 residues. V was pared by 4 bases and J by 0 bases, with 13 bases between. The germline CDR1 and CDR2 sequences are LGHNA and YNFKEQ. The CDR3 protein is CASSPRGIGSYNEQFF. CDR3 in DNA: TGTGCCAGCAGCCCTAGGGGGATTGGCTCCTACAATGAGCAGTTCTTC.

The V call is TRBV15, the J call TRBJ2-2, with D perhaps TRBD1 (6 bases). This CDR3 region has 20 residues. V lost 7 bases to trimming and J lost 3 bases, with 30 bases between them. The germline CDR1 and CDR2 sequences are LNHNV and YYDKDF (reference sequence). The CDR3 DNA is TGTGCCACCACCAAGGGTTGGGGCTCCTCGGGACAAGGCGACACCGGGGAGCTGTTTTTT. Encoded protein: CATTKGWGSSGQGDTGELFF.

The V call is TRBV18, the J call TRBJ2-5; 8 bases are shared with TRBD1. V was clipped by 6 bases and J by 4 bases; unmatched bases: 13. Germline values: CDR1 KGHSH, CDR2 LQKENI. The CDR3 has 16 residues. DNA of the CDR3: TGTGCCAGCTCCAGGGGACAGGTAGGGTCGGCAGAGACCCAGTACTTC. It specifies CASSRGQVGSAETQYF.

V usage is TRBV7-7 and J usage is TRBJ2-1; TRBD2 matches at 15 bases. CDR1 and CDR2 from the germline V gene are SSHAT and FNYEAQ (reference sequence). The CDR3 runs to 16 residues. The V segment lost 5 bases and the J segment 10 bases; nucleotides outside the gene matches: 9. This chain's CDR3 is CASSPGLAGGVGEQFF. CDR3 bases: TGTGCCAGCAGCCCCGGACTAGCGGGAGGGGTTGGAGAGCAGTTCTTC.

Here the CDR3 reads CASSRRPGTDTQYF. The CDR3, as DNA: TGTGCCAGCAGCCGGCGACCGGGTACAGATACGCAGTATTTT. V gene TRBV3-1 (or the pseudogene TRBV3-2) combines with J gene TRBJ2-3; the D is unclear. Deletions cut 4 bases from V and 3 bases from J, with 11 bases between. The CDR3 has 14 residues. The germline V gene encodes CDR1 LGHDT and CDR2 YNNKEL (reference sequence).

This CDR3 is CASSQGSYEQYF. The CDR3 nucleotides read TGCGCCAGCAGCCAGGGGTCCTACGAGCAGTACTTC. The chain is built from TRBV5-1 and TRBJ2-7; D may be TRBD1 (6 bases). V was trimmed by 4 bases and J by 1 base, leaving 6 bases between them. This CDR3 contains 12 residues. Germline values: CDR1 SGHRS, CDR2 YFSETQ. The complete variable domain, with remaining parts taken from reference TRBV5-1 and TRBJ2-7, reads KAGVTQTPRYLIKTRGQQVTLSCSPISGHRSVSWYQQTPGQGLQFLFEYFSETQRNKGNFPGRFSGRQFSNSRSEMNVSTLELGDSALYLCASSQGSYEQYFGPGTRLTVT.

The chain carries TRBV2 and TRBJ2-4; 9 bases match TRBD2. The V segment lost 7 bases and the J segment 4 bases; nucleotides outside the gene matches: 11. The germline gives CDR1 SNHLY, CDR2 FYNNEI. The CDR3 sequence is 16 residues long. The CDR3 DNA reads TGTGCCAGCATAAGAGGGGCTAGCGGGGTTAAAAACATTCAGTACTTC. This sequence encodes CASIRGASGVKNIQYF.

The gene calls are TRBV2 and TRBJ2-2; no clear D. The CDR3 contains 15 residues. In germline, CDR1 is SNHLY, CDR2 FYNNEI. Between the trimmed V and J ends, which lost 6 bases and 0 bases, there was a span of 11 bases. CDR3: CASSEVLANTGELFF. In DNA form, the CDR3 reads TGTGCCAGCAGCGAGGTGCTAGCGAACACCGGGGAGCTGTTTTTT.

This clone was observed a few times. The V and J genes are TRBV18 and TRBJ1-1; the D is unclear. Between the trimmed V and J ends, which lost 3 bases and 1 base, there was a span of 9 bases. The CDR3 runs to 14 residues. Germline V lookup: CDR1 KGHSH, CDR2 LQKENI. Written as DNA, the CDR3 is TGTGCCAGCTCACCCACTAAAGGGAACACTGAAGCTTTCTTT. Protein: CASSPTKGNTEAFF.

This rearrangement joins TRBV18 to TRBJ1-6; 9 bases line up with TRBD1. V was clipped by 5 bases and J by 7 bases; unmatched bases: 9. Looked up from germline, CDR1 is KGHSH and CDR2 is LQKENI. This CDR3 spans 16 amino acids. The chain's CDR3 is CASSLADRGGNSPLHF. CDR3 nucleotides: TGTGCCAGCTCATTGGCGGACAGGGGCGGCAATTCACCCCTCCACTTT.

This chain joins TRBV9 and TRBJ1-3; D gene unclear. V lost 0 bases and J 2 bases, leaving 9 bases between the germline ends. This CDR3 has 15 residues. CDR1 and CDR2 from the germline V gene are SGDLS and YYNGEE. CDR3 DNA sequence: TGTGCCAGCAGCGTAGTCGGCGGGACTGGAAACACCATATATTTT. This sequence encodes CASSVVGGTGNTIYF.

V gene TRBV18 combines with J gene TRBJ2-7, with no clear D. Germline lookup yields CDR1 KGHSH and CDR2 LQKENI. The CDR3 is 12 residues long. V was pared by 4 bases and J by 7 bases, with 11 bases between. The CDR3 DNA follows: TGTGCCAGCTCACTCTCCTCGCGGGAGCAGTACTTC. It is translated as CASSLSSREQYF.

The chain has TRBV7-8 and TRBJ1-2; the D gene is possibly TRBD1 (5 bases). Germline CDR1 SGHVS, CDR2 FQNEAQ. With 5 bases removed from V and 2 bases from J, the gap between germline ends came to 18 bases. The CDR3 runs to 16 residues. This CDR3 is CASSPTMGGGNYGYTF. The CDR3 DNA is TGTGCCAGCAGCCCCACCATGGGGGGAGGGAACTATGGCTACACCTTC.

Of note for this clone: At the DNA level, this CDR3 is encoded by other sequences in the same sample as well. The chain has TRBV30 and TRBJ2-2; 7 positions match TRBD2. The CDR3 has 14 residues. Germline V CDR1 and CDR2: GTSNPN, SVGIG (reference sequence). Losses at the gene ends were 8 bases for V and 1 base for J; bases not matched to a gene: 7. For the CDR3, the DNA is TGTGCCACGGGTGGGGGGGTGAACACCGGGGAGCTGTTTTTT. It yields the protein CATGGGVNTGELFF. The full variable domain, rest sourced from reference TRBV30 and TRBJ2-2, is SQTIHQWPATLVQPVGSPLSLECTVEGTSNPNLYWYRQAAGRGLQLLFYSVGIGQISSEVPQNLSASRPQDRQFILSSKKLLLSDSGFYLCATGGGVNTGELFFGEGSRLTVL.

This chain links TRBV19 with TRBJ1-4; TRBD1 matches at 9 bases. J was trimmed by 0 bases and V by 6 bases; bases with no gene match: 5. CDR1 is LNHDA, CDR2 SQIVND, per germline (reference sequence). This CDR3 comprises 16 residues. CDR3 protein: CASSDRGGATNEKLFF. The CDR3 DNA sequence: TGTGCCAGTAGCGACAGGGGGGGTGCAACTAATGAAAAACTGTTTTTT. The complete variable domain, with remaining parts taken from reference TRBV19 and TRBJ1-4, reads DGGITQSPKYLFRKEGQNVTLSCEQNLNHDAMYWYRQDPGQGLRLIYYSQIVNDFQKGDIAEGYSVSREKKESFPLTVTSAQKNPTAFYLCASSDRGGATNEKLFFGSGTQLSVL.

This clone was picked up a small number of times. V usage is TRBV7-3 and J usage is TRBJ1-6, with 8 bases fitting TRBD1. Looked up from germline, CDR1 is SGHTA and CDR2 is FQGTGA. CDR3 length equals 13 residues. V lost 3 bases, J lost 11 bases, and 3 bases stayed unmatched. CDR3 in amino acids: CASSLGQDTPLHF. In DNA, the CDR3 is TGTGCCAGCAGCTTGGGACAGGACACACCCCTCCACTTT.

The chain combines TRBV29-1 with TRBJ1-1, with D maybe TRBD1 (5 bases). Trimming cost V 6 bases and J 2 bases, with 13 bases left between them. Germline lookup yields CDR1 SQVTM and CDR2 ANQGSEA. There are 13 residues in the CDR3. The CDR3, as DNA: TGCAGCGTCGCATCCCAGGGTAACACTGAAGCTTTCTTT. Translation gives CSVASQGNTEAFF.